This entry lists 4 T cell receptor beta chains sequenced from one sample in a study of cytomegalovirus exposure and HLA in healthy donors. Amplification used 60 Vbeta primers and 13 Jbeta primers. Profiled with immunoSEQ multiplex PCR; TCRdb holds only in-frame clones, not every one. The table includes 150,000 to 200,000 clones, roughly four fifths detected once. The sequencing sample was made of PBMCs. The receptors stem from a man aged 50-59 years in good health and CMV-seropositive.

The chain recombines TRBV6-5 with TRBJ2-7, with a tentative D call TRBD1 (6 bases). The germline CDR1 and CDR2 sequences are MNHEY and SVGAGI. This CDR3 contains 14 residues. Trimming removed 5 bases from V and 3 bases from J, with 14 bases in between. For the CDR3, the DNA is TGTGCCAGCAGTAACCGGGACATCGGCTACGAGCAGTACTTC. Translation gives CASSNRDIGYEQYF.

V is TRBV4-2 and J is TRBJ1-4; D unresolved. The CDR3 spans 14 residues. Trimming cost V 2 bases and J 7 bases, with 11 bases left between them. Germline lookup yields CDR1 LGHNA and CDR2 YNFKEQ. CDR3 nucleotide sequence: TGTGCCAGCAGCCAATTAGGGCGGGGTGAAAAACTGTTTTTT. It is translated as CASSQLGRGEKLFF.

V usage is TRBV28 and J usage is TRBJ1-2, with 10 positions matching TRBD1. Germline lookup yields CDR1 MDHEN and CDR2 SYDVKM. Trimming removed 5 bases from V and 3 bases from J; junction bases left unmatched: 3. This CDR3 is built from 14 residues. The CDR3 bases are TGTGCCAGCAGTCGGGACAGGGGATACTATGGCTACACCTTC. Its translation: CASSRDRGYYGYTF.

The chain combines TRBV15 with TRBJ2-5, with D tentatively TRBD1 (5 bases). The J call may not be correct, given that the DNA end is closer to TRBJ2-7. The germline CDR1 and CDR2 sequences are LNHNV and YYDKDF (reference sequence). The CDR3 spans 13 residues. The CDR3 is CATQTVSSYEQYF. For the CDR3, the DNA is TGTGCCACGCAGACAGTCAGCTCCTACGAGCAGTACTTC.